The rows below give T cell receptor beta chains drawn from one sample of a study of T cell responses to AZD1222 COVID-19 vaccine. Sequencing used immunoSEQ multiplex PCR; TCRdb keeps in-frame clones, though not all of them. The sample shows over 120,000 clones, 85% to 95% of them seen only once. Sample: peripheral blood, taken 28 days after the second AZD1222 dose. The receptors derive from an adult who received the AZD1222 COVID-19 vaccine. The CDR3 runs from the conserved cysteine through the conserved F or W. A D gene is named only where the DNA matches it firmly. Size values are once, few and many counts, or a class for expanded clones, and some rows have none.

clone_size: -; j_call: TRBJ1-6; v_call: TRBV6-5; d_call: TRBD1; cdr3_aa: CASSFMGQADSPLHF
clone_size: few; j_call: TRBJ2-7; v_call: TRBV7-9; d_call: -; cdr3_aa: CASSRLEGEQYF
clone_size: -; j_call: TRBJ1-1; v_call: TRBV4-1; d_call: -; cdr3_aa: CASSPWREGSNTEAFF
clone_size: few; j_call: TRBJ2-1; v_call: TRBV7-9; d_call: -; cdr3_aa: CASSLALRTLSYNEQFF
clone_size: -; j_call: TRBJ1-1; v_call: TRBV2; d_call: -; cdr3_aa: CASSGGTEAFF
clone_size: once; j_call: TRBJ2-1; v_call: TRBV5-5; d_call: -; cdr3_aa: CASARRDGSSYNEQFF
clone_size: -; j_call: TRBJ1-5; v_call: TRBV6-5; d_call: -; cdr3_aa: CASSLAGRDQPQHF
clone_size: once; j_call: TRBJ1-3; v_call: TRBV18; d_call: TRBD1; cdr3_aa: CASSPTEGQGAFHTIYF
clone_size: -; j_call: TRBJ1-4; v_call: TRBV15; d_call: TRBD1; cdr3_aa: CATSRARTGNEKLFF
clone_size: -; j_call: TRBJ2-7; v_call: TRBV27; d_call: -; cdr3_aa: CASSLYSSYEQYF
clone_size: -; j_call: TRBJ2-1; v_call: TRBV3-1/TRBV3-2; d_call: -; cdr3_aa: CASSQGDYEQFF
clone_size: -; j_call: TRBJ2-1; v_call: TRBV7-8; d_call: TRBD1; cdr3_aa: CASSSPGQGFDEQFF
clone_size: -; j_call: TRBJ1-2; v_call: TRBV30; d_call: TRBD1; cdr3_aa: CAWRWTGSYGYTF
clone_size: -; j_call: TRBJ2-4; v_call: TRBV7-9; d_call: -; cdr3_aa: CASSLVPGLNNIQYF
clone_size: -; j_call: TRBJ1-5; v_call: TRBV5-1; d_call: TRBD1; cdr3_aa: CASSSGGVGQPQHF
clone_size: -; j_call: TRBJ2-7; v_call: TRBV5-1; d_call: -; cdr3_aa: CASSLDTASYEQYF
clone_size: -; j_call: TRBJ2-7; v_call: TRBV28; d_call: -; cdr3_aa: CASGYYEQYF
clone_size: -; j_call: TRBJ1-3; v_call: TRBV18; d_call: TRBD1; cdr3_aa: CASSPDRAGNTIYF
clone_size: -; j_call: TRBJ2-7; v_call: TRBV28; d_call: -; cdr3_aa: CASSRGGRPVYEQYF
clone_size: -; j_call: TRBJ1-1; v_call: TRBV20-1; d_call: -; cdr3_aa: CSASDKAWGEAFF
clone_size: -; j_call: TRBJ1-1; v_call: TRBV19; d_call: -; cdr3_aa: CASRSGAGTEAFF
clone_size: -; j_call: TRBJ1-2; v_call: TRBV28; d_call: -; cdr3_aa: CASSSRDYGYTF
clone_size: -; j_call: TRBJ2-7; v_call: TRBV15; d_call: -; cdr3_aa: CATSGGHKFYEQYF
clone_size: -; j_call: TRBJ1-4; v_call: TRBV5-1; d_call: -; cdr3_aa: CASSPLGGLNEKLFF
clone_size: -; j_call: TRBJ2-7; v_call: TRBV19; d_call: -; cdr3_aa: CASSIVWETRSYEQYF
clone_size: once; j_call: TRBJ1-5; v_call: TRBV9; d_call: -; cdr3_aa: CASSVGPGIGQPQHF
clone_size: few; j_call: TRBJ1-2; v_call: TRBV28; d_call: TRBD1; cdr3_aa: CASSLVGTGEGYTF
clone_size: -; j_call: TRBJ2-1; v_call: TRBV27; d_call: TRBD2; cdr3_aa: CASRLWLAGKNEQFF
clone_size: few; j_call: TRBJ1-1; v_call: TRBV6-5; d_call: -; cdr3_aa: CASSYSWSLNTEAFF
clone_size: once; j_call: TRBJ1-1; v_call: TRBV28; d_call: -; cdr3_aa: CASSPDSLAEAFF
clone_size: -; j_call: TRBJ1-1; v_call: TRBV6-5; d_call: -; cdr3_aa: CASRGRRDTEAFF
clone_size: many; j_call: TRBJ2-2; v_call: TRBV7-3; d_call: -; cdr3_aa: CASSLGQGWTGELFF
clone_size: -; j_call: TRBJ1-1; v_call: TRBV3-1/TRBV3-2; d_call: -; cdr3_aa: CASSQDLSKGMNTEAFF
clone_size: -; j_call: TRBJ1-5; v_call: TRBV19; d_call: -; cdr3_aa: CASSMGKPLRYSNQPQHF
clone_size: -; j_call: TRBJ2-5; v_call: TRBV6-4; d_call: TRBD2; cdr3_aa: CASSEGEREAVGETQYF
clone_size: -; j_call: TRBJ2-3; v_call: TRBV28; d_call: -; cdr3_aa: CASSSPRSVGTDTQYF
clone_size: -; j_call: TRBJ2-7; v_call: TRBV6-5; d_call: -; cdr3_aa: CASSYGGSGYEQYF
clone_size: once; j_call: TRBJ1-2; v_call: TRBV18; d_call: -; cdr3_aa: CASRAGGEGYTF
clone_size: few; j_call: TRBJ1-3; v_call: TRBV7-9; d_call: -; cdr3_aa: CASHGLRSGNTIYF
clone_size: -; j_call: TRBJ1-2; v_call: TRBV24-1; d_call: -; cdr3_aa: CATSDFPASGNYGYTF
clone_size: -; j_call: TRBJ2-3; v_call: TRBV6-6; d_call: TRBD2; cdr3_aa: CAIRLAGPTDTQYF
clone_size: -; j_call: TRBJ1-5; v_call: TRBV10-3; d_call: TRBD1; cdr3_aa: CAISEGQGNQPQHF
clone_size: -; j_call: TRBJ1-2; v_call: TRBV2; d_call: -; cdr3_aa: CAGKPNQVYYGYTF
clone_size: once; j_call: TRBJ1-2; v_call: TRBV28; d_call: TRBD1; cdr3_aa: CASSQRTGVAYGYTF
clone_size: -; j_call: TRBJ1-4; v_call: TRBV28; d_call: -; cdr3_aa: CASREQGREKLFF